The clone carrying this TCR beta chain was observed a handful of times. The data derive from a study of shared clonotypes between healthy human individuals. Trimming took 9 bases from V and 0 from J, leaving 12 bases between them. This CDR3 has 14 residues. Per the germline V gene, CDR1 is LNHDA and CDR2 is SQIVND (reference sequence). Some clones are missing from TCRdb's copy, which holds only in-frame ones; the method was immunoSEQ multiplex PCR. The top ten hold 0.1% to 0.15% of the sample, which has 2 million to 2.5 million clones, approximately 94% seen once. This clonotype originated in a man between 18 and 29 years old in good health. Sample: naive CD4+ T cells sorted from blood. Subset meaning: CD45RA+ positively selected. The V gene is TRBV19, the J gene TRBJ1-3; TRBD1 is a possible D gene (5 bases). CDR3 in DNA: TGTGCCAGCCGTCAAGGGACCTCTGGAAACACCATATATTTT. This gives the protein CASRQGTSGNTIYF.